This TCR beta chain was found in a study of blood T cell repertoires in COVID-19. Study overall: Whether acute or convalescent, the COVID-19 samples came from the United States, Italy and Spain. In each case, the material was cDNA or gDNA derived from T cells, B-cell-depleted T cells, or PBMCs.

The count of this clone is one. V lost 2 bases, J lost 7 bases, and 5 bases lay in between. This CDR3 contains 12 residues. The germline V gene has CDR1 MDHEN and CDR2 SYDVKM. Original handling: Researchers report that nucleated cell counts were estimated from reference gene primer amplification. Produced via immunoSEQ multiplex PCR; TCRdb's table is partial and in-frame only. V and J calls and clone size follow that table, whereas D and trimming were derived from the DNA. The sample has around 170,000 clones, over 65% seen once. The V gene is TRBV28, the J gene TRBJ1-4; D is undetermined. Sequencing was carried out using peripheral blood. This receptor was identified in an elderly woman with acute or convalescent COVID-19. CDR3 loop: CASSLRGEKLFF. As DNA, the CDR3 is TGTGCCAGCAGTTTACGGGGTGAAAAACTGTTTTTT.